The present T cell receptor (beta chain) was sequenced within a study of control samples from healthy donors and cancer patients. Some clones are missing from TCRdb's copy, which holds only in-frame ones; the method was immunoSEQ multiplex PCR. Of about 410,000 clones in the sample, about 93% were seen once. The CDR3 length is 13 residues. CDR1 is GTSNPN and CDR2 is SVGIG in the germline V gene (reference sequence). Trimming took off 0 bases at V and 4 bases at J, with 10 bases between the two ends. This clone is a singleton in its sample. The sample consisted of PBMCs. The clonotype originates from a man aged 35 to 55 with head and neck cancer. The chain recombines TRBV30 with TRBJ2-7; D may be TRBD1 (5 bases). The DNA for the CDR3 is TGTGCCTGGAGTGTATTAGACAGTTACGAGCAGTACTTC. Protein product: CAWSVLDSYEQYF.